The 28 T cell receptor beta chains listed next were all sequenced from one sample in a study of tumor-infiltrating lymphocytes in primary liver carcinoma. Germline DNA was extracted alongside blood RNA, which was obtained from unsorted whole blood. The authors made TCR beta cDNA from around 500 ng total RNA with a constant-region primer. It was through three nested multiplex PCR rounds of slightly modified ARM-PCR that TCR beta libraries arose. The two initial PCR rounds, about 9 cycles each, used TRBV1-TRBV30 forward and C-beta reverse primers. A single record per CDR3 protein comes from TCRdb applying MiXCR to the multiplex PCR reads. The sample has about 310,000 distinct CDR3 sequences, approximately 54% seen once; the top ten hold 15% to 20%. The sequenced sample consisted of peripheral blood. Receptors originate from a woman in her 30s with primary liver carcinoma and hepatitis B virus infection.

In regard to this clonotype: This may stem from a read error, because a much larger clone lies one nucleotide away. V gene TRBV6-5 combines with J gene TRBJ2-2, with D possibly TRBD2 on 5 matching bases. V was trimmed by 6 bases and J by 10 bases, leaving 15 bases between them. CDR3 length equals 13 residues. Germline V lookup: CDR1 MNHEY, CDR2 SVGAGI. The CDR3 loop is CASSPVWESELFF. In DNA form, the CDR3 reads TGTGCCAGCAGCCCAGTGTGGGAGTCGGAGCTGTTTTTT.

The chain employs TRBV6-6 and TRBJ2-2; the D call may be TRBD1 or TRBD2 (6 bases each). V shed 6 bases and J shed 7 bases, with 21 bases lying between them. The V gene's germline CDR1 is MNHNY and CDR2 SVGAGI (reference sequence). CDR3 length: 16 residues. The CDR3 coding sequence is TGTGCCAGCAGGAGCATCGAGGGGGGCGTCGTCGGGGAGCTGTTTTTT. As protein: CASRSIEGGVVGELFF.

This chain joins TRBV12-5 and TRBJ2-7; D is possibly TRBD2 (6 bases). The ends were cut back, 3 bases at V and 6 bases at J, with 12 bases in the middle. CDR1 is LGHNT and CDR2 is FRNRAP in the germline V gene. The CDR3 loop spans 13 amino acids. The CDR3 bases are TGTGCTAGTGGTTTAGGAGGGCCCCGCGAGCAGTACTTC. Translating gives CASGLGGPREQYF.

This clonotype was found once. At one end, the junction sequence differs from germline, possibly due to a read error. The chain recombines TRBV11-2 with TRBJ1-4, with a tentative D call TRBD1 (5 bases). The germline gives CDR1 SGHAT, CDR2 FQNNGV. CDR3 length: 14 amino acids. CDR3: CVSSPGSGREKLFF. CDR3 coding DNA: TGTGTCAGCAGCCCCGGCTCAGGGAGGGAAAAACTGTTTTTT.

For this clonotype: The junction does not match germline at one end; this may be a read error. V and J are TRBV5-6 and TRBJ1-5, with D possibly being TRBD1 (6 bases). CDR3 length: 14 amino acids. CDR1 is SGHDT, CDR2 YYEEEE, per germline. The CDR3 bases are TGTGCCATCAGCTCAGGGGTGGTGGACCAGCCCCAGCATTTT. Translated: CAISSGVVDQPQHF.

The chain joins TRBV6-5 to TRBJ2-7, with D perhaps matching TRBD1 or TRBD2 (5 bases each). Germline V CDR1 and CDR2: MNHEY, SVGAGI. CDR3 length: 14 residues. Trimming pared 2 bases from V and 5 bases from J, leaving 13 bases between. Here the CDR3 reads CASSYAYRDHEQYF. DNA for the CDR3: TGTGCCAGCAGTTACGCGTACCGGGACCACGAGCAGTACTTC.

The genes are TRBV25-1 and TRBJ1-2; D remains ambiguous. CDR1 and CDR2 (germline): MGHDK, SYGVNS. Trimming stripped 5 bases from V and 8 bases from J, with 12 bases between. The CDR3 consists of 12 residues. CDR3 loop: CASSLPDGGYTF. In DNA form, the CDR3 reads TGTGCCAGCAGTCTCCCTGACGGCGGCTACACCTTC.

In its sample, this clonotype was seen a few times. CDR3 bases: TGTGCCAGCAGTAACCGGGACAGGGGAGAGACCCAGTACTTC. Its translation: CASSNRDRGETQYF. The chain has TRBV28 and TRBJ2-5, with 10 bases identical to TRBD1. There are 14 residues in the CDR3. Germline CDR1 MDHEN, CDR2 SYDVKM. J lost 4 bases, V lost 5 bases, and 4 bases had no gene match. Combining the CDR3 with reference TRBV28 and TRBJ2-5 gives the whole variable domain DVKVTQSSRYLVKRTGEKVFLECVQDMDHENMFWYRQDPGLGLRLIYFSYDVKMKEKGDIPEGYSVSREKKERFSLILESASTNQTSMYLCASSNRDRGETQYFGPGTRLLVL.

This sequence joins TRBV7-8 and TRBJ1-6, with D uncertain. The CDR3 is made up of 15 amino acids. Deletions cut 1 base from V and 14 bases from J, with 18 bases between. Germline V CDR1 and CDR2: SGHVS, FQNEAQ. CDR3 protein: CASSLGSVNFEALHF. Here the CDR3 DNA reads TGTGCCAGCAGCTTAGGATCGGTCAATTTTGAGGCCCTCCACTTT.

The V call is TRBV24-1, the J call TRBJ2-1, with 9 bases aligning to TRBD2. Germline V lookup: CDR1 KGHDR, CDR2 SFDVKD. The CDR3 extends over 13 amino acids. J was trimmed by 10 bases and V by 0 bases; bases with no gene match: 0. CDR3 sequence (DNA): TGTGCCACCAGTGATTTGACTAGCGGGGAGCAGTTCTTC. Translating it yields CATSDLTSGEQFF.

A word on this clonotype: Compared with germline, one end of the junction differs, possibly owing to a read error. The chain uses TRBV6-1 and TRBJ2-1, with 8 bases identical to TRBD2. This CDR3 comprises 16 residues. Per the germline V gene, CDR1 is MNHNS and CDR2 is SASEGT. The CDR3 spells CASSRLQAGGYNEQIF. In DNA, the CDR3 is TGTGCCAGCAGTAGGCTCCAGGCGGGAGGATACAATGAGCAGATCTTC.

This chain links TRBV6-9 with TRBJ2-7; 8 positions match TRBD2. J was trimmed by 1 base and V by 5 bases; bases with no gene match: 7. The germline CDR1 and CDR2 sequences are MNHGY and SVAAGI. This CDR3 contains 15 residues. The CDR3 loop reads CASSIGSGTSYEQYF. The CDR3 coding sequence is TGTGCCAGCAGTATCGGTAGCGGGACTTCCTACGAGCAGTACTTC.

Regarding this clonotype: At one end the junction does not follow the germline gene, possibly because of a read error. This chain joins TRBV4-2 and TRBJ2-1, with TRBD2 identical over 12 bases. This CDR3 has 15 amino acids. The germline gives CDR1 LGHNA, CDR2 YNFKEQ. The DNA for the CDR3 is TGTGCCAGCAGCCAGACTAGCGGGAGACCGGATGAGCAGTTCTTT. Translating it yields CASSQTSGRPDEQFF.

The genes are TRBV14 and TRBJ2-7; no firm D call. From germline, CDR1 is SGHDN and CDR2 FVKESK. The V and J ends lost 0 bases and 0 bases respectively, with 9 bases between them. The CDR3 totals 15 residues. The CDR3 coding sequence is TGTGCCAGCAGCCAAGAACAGTCGGCCTCCTACGAGCAGTACTTC. Its protein product is CASSQEQSASYEQYF.

As concerns this clonotype: Its ends do not fully match the called genes, so a read error is possible. The chain links TRBV4-3 to TRBJ2-1; either TRBD1 or TRBD2 may supply D (6 bases each). The CDR3 totals 15 residues. Germline lookup yields CDR1 LGHNA and CDR2 YSLEER. For the CDR3, the DNA is TGCGCCAGCAGCCAGGACGGGGGCCGCTACAATGGGCAGTTCTTC. The encoded protein is CASSQDGGRYNGQFF.

This clonotype occurred a few times. J is TRBJ2-7 and V is TRBV5-1; TRBD1 or TRBD2 may be the D gene (6 bases each). There are 15 residues in the CDR3. CDR1 is SGHRS and CDR2 is YFSETQ in the germline V gene. V dropped 2 bases and J dropped 7 bases, with 19 bases sitting between them. CDR3 protein: CASSLAGLGGQEQYF. CDR3 bases: TGCGCCAGCAGCTTAGCCGGCTTGGGGGGCCAGGAGCAGTACTTC.

There are a few counts of this clonotype. This sequence joins TRBV28 and TRBJ2-1; 8 bases align to TRBD1. Germline V gene sequence: CDR1 MDHEN, CDR2 SYDVKM. The CDR3 is 16 amino acids. J was trimmed by 10 bases and V by 6 bases; bases with no gene match: 17. The CDR3 here is CASSLKVFGQGVEQFF. CDR3 in DNA: TGTGCCAGCAGCTTAAAGGTTTTCGGACAGGGAGTCGAGCAGTTCTTC.

Concerning this clonotype: One end of the junction fails to match germline, which may point to a read error. The chain joins TRBV11-2 to TRBJ1-2; maybe TRBD1 (6 bases). This CDR3 is 15 amino acids long. Germline assignment: CDR1 SGHAT and CDR2 FQNNGV. CDR3: CASSLEAMGADGYTF. The DNA of the CDR3 is TGTGCTAGCAGCTTAGAGGCGATGGGGGCGGATGGCTACACCTTC.

This clonotype showed up many times. The chain joins TRBV4-3 to TRBJ2-1; D is unresolved. The germline V and J ends were trimmed by 1 base and 0 bases, with 22 bases remaining between them. The CDR3 length is 20 residues. The germline V gene encodes CDR1 LGHNA and CDR2 YSLEER. The CDR3 nucleotides read TGCGCCAGCAGCCAAGGATACGTAGAGAGCAAACTTAGCTCCTACAATGAGCAGTTCTTC. Translated: CASSQGYVESKLSSYNEQFF.

Details on this clonotype: At one boundary the junction diverges from the germline segment, which might be a read error. This CDR3 reads CASSRIGSTVTQYF. The CDR3 DNA is TGTGCCAGCAGCCGGATTGGGAGCACAGTTACGCAGTATTTT. The chain links TRBV11-2 to TRBJ2-3; a possible D gene is TRBD2 (5 bases). CDR3 size: 14 residues. The germline CDR1 and CDR2 sequences are SGHAT and FQNNGV. Full variable domain (outside the CDR3, taken from reference TRBV11-2 and TRBJ2-3): EAGVAQSPRYKIIEKRQSVAFWCNPISGHATLYWYQQILGQGPKLLIQFQNNGVVDDSQLPKDRFSAERLKGVDSTLKIQPAKLEDSAVYLCASSRIGSTVTQYFGPGTRLTVL.

The chain combines TRBV28 with TRBJ2-5; D might be TRBD2 (6 bases). Germline V gene data show CDR1 as MDHEN and CDR2 as SYDVKM. The CDR3 runs 14 residues. Trimming shortened V by 10 bases and J by 5 bases, and 20 bases separated the two germline ends. In DNA, the CDR3 is TGTGCCACCCAGACTACGGGGAGGAGGGAGACCCAGTACTTC. As protein: CATQTTGRRETQYF. The variable domain in full, with the rest retrieved from reference TRBV28 and TRBJ2-5, is DVKVTQSSRYLVKRTGEKVFLECVQDMDHENMFWYRQDPGLGLRLIYFSYDVKMKEKGDIPEGYSVSREKKERFSLILESASTNQTSMYLCATQTTGRRETQYFGPGTRLLVL.

Remarks on this clonotype: This may be a read error, as it is one base from a much larger clone. The rearrangement links TRBV29-1 to TRBJ2-3; weak D call: TRBD2 (6 bases). Germline lookup yields CDR1 SQVTM and CDR2 ANQGSEA. The CDR3 has 14 residues. The CDR3 protein is CGVRLGEGTDTQYF. CDR3 coding DNA: TGCGGCGTGCGTTTGGGGGAGGGCACAGATACGCAGTATTTT.

Points on this clonotype: Germline is not matched at one junction end, which may reflect a read error. This chain connects TRBV6-2 or TRBV6-3 to TRBJ2-1; 9 positions agree with TRBD2. Germline V gene data show CDR1 as MNHEY and CDR2 as SVGEGT. The CDR3 has 15 amino acids. The CDR3 protein is CASSFSGRRYGEQLF. CDR3 DNA: TGTGCCAGCAGCTTTAGCGGGAGAAGATATGGGGAGCAGTTGTTC.

This clonotype was observed a few times. The chain uses TRBV7-9 and TRBJ2-1, with 7 bases that match TRBD1. CDR1 is SEHNR and CDR2 is FQNEAQ in the germline V gene (reference sequence). V dropped 7 bases and J dropped 3; count of bases not matched to a gene: 3. CDR3 length: 13 residues. CDR3 protein: CASKGDSYNEQFF. The CDR3, as DNA: TGTGCCAGCAAGGGGGACAGCTACAATGAGCAGTTCTTC.

The chain recombines TRBV28 with TRBJ2-7, with D possibly being TRBD1 (6 bases). Looked up from germline, CDR1 is MDHEN and CDR2 is SYDVKM. There are 16 residues in the CDR3. V was trimmed by 6 bases and J by 2 bases, leaving 20 bases between them. CDR3 coding DNA: TGTGCCAGCAGCCTTCTCCACGGGACAACGACCTACGAGCAGTACTTC. It translates to CASSLLHGTTTYEQYF.

As regards this clonotype: In this CDR3 the conserved last residue, phenylalanine or tryptophan, is missing, so a read error is likely. The chain recombines TRBV4-3 with TRBJ2-1; D not resolved. Germline loops: CDR1 LGHNA, CDR2 YSLEER. With 8 bases removed from V and 8 bases from J, the gap between germline ends came to 10 bases. There are 11 residues in the CDR3. The CDR3 nucleotides are TGCGCCAGCGGCTCCAGGCATGAGCAGTTCATC. It yields the protein CASGSRHEQFI.

On this clonotype: A read error is possible here, since a much larger clone lies one base away. The gene calls are TRBV29-1 and TRBJ2-2; the D gene is possibly TRBD2 (6 bases). V lost 7 bases, J lost 1 base, and 13 bases lay in between. This CDR3 is built from 14 residues. Germline assignment: CDR1 SQVTM and CDR2 ANQGSEA. The CDR3 DNA follows: TGCAGCGCTATGCGGGATGTGAACACCGGGGAGCTGTTTTTT. The encoded protein is CSAMRDVNTGELFF.

This clonotype has just one count. This chain joins TRBV12-3 or TRBV12-4 and TRBJ2-7; 7 bases agree with TRBD2. J lost 3 bases, V lost 6 bases, and 8 bases had no gene match. The CDR3 has 14 residues. The CDR3 DNA is TGTGCCAGCAGCCGCGGGGAGGGCAACTACGAGCAGTACTTC. As protein: CASSRGEGNYEQYF.